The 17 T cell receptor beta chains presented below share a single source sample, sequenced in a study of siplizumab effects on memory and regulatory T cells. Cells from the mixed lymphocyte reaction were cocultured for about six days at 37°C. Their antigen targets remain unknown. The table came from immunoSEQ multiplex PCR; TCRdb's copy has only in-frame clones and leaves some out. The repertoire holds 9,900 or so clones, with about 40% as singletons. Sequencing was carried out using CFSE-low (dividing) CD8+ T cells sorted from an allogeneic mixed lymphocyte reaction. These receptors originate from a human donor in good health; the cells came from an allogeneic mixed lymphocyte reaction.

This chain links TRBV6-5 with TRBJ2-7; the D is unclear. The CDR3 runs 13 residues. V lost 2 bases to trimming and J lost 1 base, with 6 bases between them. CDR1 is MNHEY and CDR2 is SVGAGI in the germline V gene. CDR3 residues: CASSYARSYEQYF. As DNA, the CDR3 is TGTGCCAGCAGTTACGCCAGATCCTACGAGCAGTACTTC.

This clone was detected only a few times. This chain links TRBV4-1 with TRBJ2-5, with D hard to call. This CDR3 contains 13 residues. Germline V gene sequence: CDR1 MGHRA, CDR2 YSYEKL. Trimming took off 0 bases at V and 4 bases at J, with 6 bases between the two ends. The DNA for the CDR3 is TGCGCCAGCAGCCAAGATACGTTAGAGACCCAGTACTTC. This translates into CASSQDTLETQYF.

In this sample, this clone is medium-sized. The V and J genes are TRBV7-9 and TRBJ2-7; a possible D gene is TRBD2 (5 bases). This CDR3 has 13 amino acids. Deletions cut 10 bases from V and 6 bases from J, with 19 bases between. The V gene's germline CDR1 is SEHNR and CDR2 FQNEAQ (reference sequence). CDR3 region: CAIEIAEAAEQYF. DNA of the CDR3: TGTGCCATCGAAATCGCGGAGGCGGCCGAGCAGTACTTC.

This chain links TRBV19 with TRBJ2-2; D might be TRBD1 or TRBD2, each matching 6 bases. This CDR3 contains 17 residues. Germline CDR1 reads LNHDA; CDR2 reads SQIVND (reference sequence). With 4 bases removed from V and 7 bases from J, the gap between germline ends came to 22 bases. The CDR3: CASSTAITQGGDGELFF. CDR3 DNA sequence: TGTGCCAGTAGTACCGCCATCACACAGGGCGGGGACGGGGAGCTGTTTTTT.

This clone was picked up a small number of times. CDR3: CASSRSSGGAYNEQFF. The CDR3 nucleotides read TGTGCCAGTAGTAGGTCTAGCGGGGGGGCCTACAATGAGCAGTTCTTC. This chain connects TRBV19 to TRBJ2-1, with 12 bases lining up with TRBD2. V shed 4 bases, J shed 2 bases, and the junction held 3 bases outside the gene matches. Germline V gene lookup returns CDR1 LNHDA and CDR2 SQIVND (reference sequence). The CDR3 totals 16 residues.

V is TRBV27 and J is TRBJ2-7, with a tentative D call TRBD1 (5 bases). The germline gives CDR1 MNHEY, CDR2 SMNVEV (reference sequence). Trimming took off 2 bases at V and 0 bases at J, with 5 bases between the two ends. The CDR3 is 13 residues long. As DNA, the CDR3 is TGTGCCAGCAGTTTAGGACACTCCTACGAGCAGTACTTC. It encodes CASSLGHSYEQYF.

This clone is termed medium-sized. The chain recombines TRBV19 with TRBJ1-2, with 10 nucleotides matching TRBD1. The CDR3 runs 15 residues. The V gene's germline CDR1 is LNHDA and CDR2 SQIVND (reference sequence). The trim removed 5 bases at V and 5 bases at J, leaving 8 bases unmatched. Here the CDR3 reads CASSGPTGGVYGYTF. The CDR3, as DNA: TGTGCCAGTAGTGGCCCGACAGGGGGCGTATATGGCTACACCTTC.

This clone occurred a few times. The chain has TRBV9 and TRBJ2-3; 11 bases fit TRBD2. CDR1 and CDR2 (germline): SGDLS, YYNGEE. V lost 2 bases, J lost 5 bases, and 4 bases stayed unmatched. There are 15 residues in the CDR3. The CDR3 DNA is TGTGCCAGCAGCGTTAGCGGGGGGGCGGGAGATACGCAGTATTTT. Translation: CASSVSGGAGDTQYF. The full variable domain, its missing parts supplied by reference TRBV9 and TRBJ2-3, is DSGVTQTPKHLITATGQRVTLRCSPRSGDLSVYWYQQSLDQGLQFLIQYYNGEERAKGNILERFSAQQFPDLHSELNLSSLELGDSALYFCASSVSGGAGDTQYFGPGTRLTVL.

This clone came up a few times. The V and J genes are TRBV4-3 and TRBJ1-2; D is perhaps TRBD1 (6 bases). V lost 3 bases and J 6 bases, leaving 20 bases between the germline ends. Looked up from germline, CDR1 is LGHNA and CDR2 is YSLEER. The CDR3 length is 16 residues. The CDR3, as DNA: TGCGCCAGCAGCCAGGGACACGCCCTGGGGTTGGATGGCTACACCTTC. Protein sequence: CASSQGHALGLDGYTF.

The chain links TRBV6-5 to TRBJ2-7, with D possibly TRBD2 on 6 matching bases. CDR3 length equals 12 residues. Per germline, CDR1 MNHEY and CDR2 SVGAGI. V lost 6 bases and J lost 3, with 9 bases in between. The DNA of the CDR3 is TGTGCCAGCAGCTTCGGGGGCTACGAGCAGTACTTC. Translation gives CASSFGGYEQYF.

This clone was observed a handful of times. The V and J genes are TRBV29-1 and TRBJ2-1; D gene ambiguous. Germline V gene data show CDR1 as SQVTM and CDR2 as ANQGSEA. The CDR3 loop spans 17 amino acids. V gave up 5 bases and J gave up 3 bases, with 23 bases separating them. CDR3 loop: CSVTYHVPGQIYNEQFF. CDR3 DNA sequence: TGCAGCGTTACCTACCACGTCCCCGGGCAGATCTACAATGAGCAGTTCTTC.

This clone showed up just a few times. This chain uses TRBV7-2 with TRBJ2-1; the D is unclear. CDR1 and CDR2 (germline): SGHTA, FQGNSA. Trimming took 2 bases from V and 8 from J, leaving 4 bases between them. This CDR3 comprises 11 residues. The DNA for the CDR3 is TGTGCCAGCAGCTTACTCGATGAGCAGTTCTTC. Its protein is CASSLLDEQFF.

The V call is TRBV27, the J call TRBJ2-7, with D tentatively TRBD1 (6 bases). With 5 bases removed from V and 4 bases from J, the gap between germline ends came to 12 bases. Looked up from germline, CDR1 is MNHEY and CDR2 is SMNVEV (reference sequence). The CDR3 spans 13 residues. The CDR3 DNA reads TGTGCCAGCAGTAGATACACAGGGTACGAGCAGTACTTC. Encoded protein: CASSRYTGYEQYF.

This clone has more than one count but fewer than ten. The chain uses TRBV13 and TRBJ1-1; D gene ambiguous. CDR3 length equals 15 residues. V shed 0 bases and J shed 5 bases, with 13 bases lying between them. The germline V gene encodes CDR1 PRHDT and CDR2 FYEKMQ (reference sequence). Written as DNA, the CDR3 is TGTGCCAGCAGCTTAGGTGGAACTTCCCGTACTGAAGCTTTCTTT. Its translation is CASSLGGTSRTEAFF.

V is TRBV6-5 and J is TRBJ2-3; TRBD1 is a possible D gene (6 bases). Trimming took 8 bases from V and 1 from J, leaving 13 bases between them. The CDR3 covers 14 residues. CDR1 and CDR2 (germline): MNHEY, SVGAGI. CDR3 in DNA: TGTGCCAGCTTTAGGGGGATGGGCACAGATACGCAGTATTTT. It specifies CASFRGMGTDTQYF.

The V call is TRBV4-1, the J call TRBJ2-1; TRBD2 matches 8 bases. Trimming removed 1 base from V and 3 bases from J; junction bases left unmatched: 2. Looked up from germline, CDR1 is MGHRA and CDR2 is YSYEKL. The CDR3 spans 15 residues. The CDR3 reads CASSQAAGDYNEQFF. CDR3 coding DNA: TGCGCCAGCAGCCAAGCAGCGGGGGACTACAATGAGCAGTTCTTC.

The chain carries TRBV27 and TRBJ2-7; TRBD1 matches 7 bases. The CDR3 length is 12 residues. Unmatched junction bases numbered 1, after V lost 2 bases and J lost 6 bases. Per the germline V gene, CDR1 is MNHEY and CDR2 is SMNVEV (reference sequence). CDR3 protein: CASSLNRGEQYF. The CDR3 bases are TGTGCCAGCAGTTTAAACAGGGGCGAGCAGTACTTC.